This T cell receptor (beta chain) is from a study of CD8 T cells in Susac syndrome. General observations from the study: Repertoires of Susac syndrome CD4+ T cells lacked clonal expansion.

The V gene lost 4 bases and the J gene lost 4 bases, with 9 bases spanning the gap. Germline loops: CDR1 SGHRS, CDR2 YFSETQ. This CDR3 comprises 13 residues. When the RNA was reverse transcribed, random hexamers were used with an input of roughly 0.45 to 1 ug. A single record per CDR3 protein comes from TCRdb applying MiXCR to the immunoSEQ multiplex PCR reads. The sample records about 190,000 distinct CDR3 sequences, roughly 95% being singletons. As to this clonotype: Its target is unknown.

The receptor was isolated from a human donor with Susac syndrome. Sample: CD4+ T cells from PBMCs. The genes are TRBV5-1 and TRBJ1-5; D may be TRBD1 (5 bases). CDR3: CASSRGENQPQHF. DNA of the CDR3: TGCGCCAGCAGCAGGGGAGAAAATCAGCCCCAGCATTTT.